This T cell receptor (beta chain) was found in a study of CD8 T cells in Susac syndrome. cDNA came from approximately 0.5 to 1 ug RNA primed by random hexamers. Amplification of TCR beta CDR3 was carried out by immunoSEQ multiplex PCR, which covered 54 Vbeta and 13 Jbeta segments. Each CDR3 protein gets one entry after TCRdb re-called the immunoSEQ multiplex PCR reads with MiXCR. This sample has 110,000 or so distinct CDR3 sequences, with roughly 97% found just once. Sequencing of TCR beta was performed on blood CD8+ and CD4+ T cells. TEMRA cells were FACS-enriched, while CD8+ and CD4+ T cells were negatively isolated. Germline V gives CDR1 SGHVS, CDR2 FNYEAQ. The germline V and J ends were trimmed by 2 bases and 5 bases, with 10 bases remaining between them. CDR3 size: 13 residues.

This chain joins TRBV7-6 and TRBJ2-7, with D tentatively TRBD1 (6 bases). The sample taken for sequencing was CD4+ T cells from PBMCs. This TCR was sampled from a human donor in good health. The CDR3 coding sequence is TGTGCCAGCAGCTTAACACAGGGTAACGAGCAGTACTTC. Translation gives CASSLTQGNEQYF.